The 29 T cell receptor beta chains below all came from one sample that was sequenced in a study of blood T cell repertoires in COVID-19. The assay was immunoSEQ multiplex PCR, and TCRdb's table has in-frame clones only and misses some. Among more than 300,000 clones listed, more than 75% were seen once. Sequenced sample: peripheral blood. All receptors come from a woman between 25 and 40 years old with COVID-19, enrolled during active disease.

The rearrangement joins TRBV4-3 to TRBJ2-5, with TRBD1 identical over 7 bases. Trimming cost V 0 bases and J 5 bases; bases outside gene matches: 9. Looked up from germline, CDR1 is LGHNA and CDR2 is YSLEER. The CDR3 extends over 16 amino acids. CDR3 protein: CASSQDGAGTEETQYF. CDR3 sequence (DNA): TGCGCCAGCAGCCAAGATGGGGCAGGGACAGAGGAGACCCAGTACTTC.

This rearrangement joins TRBV4-1 to TRBJ1-5; TRBD1 agrees at 8 bases. This CDR3 is built from 14 residues. V was pared by 1 base and J by 6 bases, with 2 bases of the junction left unmatched. Germline V gene sequence: CDR1 MGHRA, CDR2 YSYEKL. The CDR3 here is CASSQARGPQPQHF. In DNA, the CDR3 is TGCGCCAGCAGCCAAGCCAGGGGGCCTCAGCCCCAGCATTTT.

This clone was seen only once. This chain joins TRBV7-2 and TRBJ2-7; 10 bases align to TRBD1. The CDR3 loop spans 15 amino acids. Unmatched junction bases numbered 3, after V lost 2 bases and J lost 2 bases. From germline, CDR1 is SGHTA and CDR2 FQGNSA. CDR3 bases: TGTGCCAGCAGCTTATGGGACAGGGGACCCTACGAGCAGTACTTC. It yields the protein CASSLWDRGPYEQYF.

The chain has TRBV3-1 (or the pseudogene TRBV3-2) and TRBJ2-7; D may be TRBD2 (5 bases). The CDR3 has 14 amino acids. CDR1 is LGHDT, CDR2 YNNKEL, per germline (reference sequence). V lost 5 bases and J 6 bases, leaving 17 bases between the germline ends. CDR3 bases: TGTGCCAGCAGCAAGGCCTTAGCGTTAGGCGAGCAGTACTTC. As protein: CASSKALALGEQYF.

The chain is built from TRBV5-6 and TRBJ2-7; D may be TRBD2 (6 bases). V lost 0 bases, J lost 7 bases, and 17 bases lay in between. The CDR3 consists of 15 residues. Germline loops: CDR1 SGHDT, CDR2 YYEEEE. The CDR3 bases are TGTGCCAGCAGCTTGGGTGGAGGGGCCCTCGGGGAGCAGTACTTC. Translation: CASSLGGGALGEQYF. Full variable domain (rest looked up from reference TRBV5-6 and TRBJ2-7): DAGVTQSPTHLIKTRGQQVTLRCSPKSGHDTVSWYQQALGQGPQFIFQYYEEEERQRGNFPDRFSGHQFPNYSSELNVNALLLGDSALYLCASSLGGGALGEQYFGPGTRLTVT.

The V call is TRBV4-1, the J call TRBJ2-2; 10 positions agree with TRBD2. Germline CDR1 reads MGHRA; CDR2 reads YSYEKL. CDR3 length: 19 amino acids. The junction had 10 bases not matched to a gene; V was cut back by 0 bases and J by 3 bases. The CDR3 region has the DNA TGCGCCAGCAGCCAAGAAAGGGCTAGCGGGAGAACGTACACCGGGGAGCTGTTTTTT. It yields the protein CASSQERASGRTYTGELFF.

This rearrangement joins TRBV4-3 to TRBJ2-1, with TRBD2 as a possible D gene (6 bases). Germline assignment: CDR1 LGHNA and CDR2 YSLEER. The CDR3 is 13 amino acids. V was cut by 1 base and J by 14 bases, with 15 bases left in between. The CDR3 is CASSQVAGGPEFF. DNA of the CDR3: TGCGCCAGCAGCCAAGTAGCTGGAGGGCCGGAGTTCTTC.

This chain connects TRBV30 to TRBJ1-1, with TRBD1 identical over 7 bases. Germline CDR1 and CDR2: GTSNPN and SVGIG (reference sequence). There are 14 residues in the CDR3. V shed 0 bases, J shed 4 bases, and the junction held 5 bases outside the gene matches. The CDR3 reads CAWSVSGQFTEAFF. DNA for the CDR3: TGTGCCTGGAGTGTGTCGGGACAGTTCACTGAAGCTTTCTTT.

Here the CDR3 reads CASSQDTVGTEAFF. The CDR3 bases are TGCGCCAGCAGCCAGGACACCGTGGGAACTGAAGCTTTCTTT. V and J are TRBV5-1 and TRBJ1-1; tentative D call: TRBD1 (5 bases). Germline CDR1 is SGHRS and CDR2 is YFSETQ. The CDR3 consists of 14 residues. V was cut by 4 bases and J by 5 bases, with 15 bases left in between. Supplemented by reference TRBV5-1 and TRBJ1-1, the full variable domain reads KAGVTQTPRYLIKTRGQQVTLSCSPISGHRSVSWYQQTPGQGLQFLFEYFSETQRNKGNFPGRFSGRQFSNSRSEMNVSTLELGDSALYLCASSQDTVGTEAFFGQGTRLTVV.

This clone came up a few times. The genes are TRBV6-4 and TRBJ1-2; no clear D. Trimming removed 0 bases at V and 3 bases at J, with 8 bases between. The length of the CDR3 is 14 residues. Germline V gives CDR1 MRHNA, CDR2 SNTAGT. The CDR3 bases are TGTGCCAGCAGTGACTCAGAGGCCTACTATGGCTACACCTTC. Its protein product is CASSDSEAYYGYTF.

The rearrangement uses TRBV27 and TRBJ1-5; D ambiguous. Germline CDR1 and CDR2: MNHEY and SMNVEV (reference sequence). CDR3 size: 13 residues. V lost 2 bases and J 7 bases, leaving 9 bases between the germline ends. The CDR3 sequence: CASSLEEGQPQHF. The CDR3 region has the DNA TGTGCCAGCAGTTTAGAGGAGGGCCAGCCCCAGCATTTT.

The chain links TRBV29-1 to TRBJ2-5; D gene unclear. The CDR3 runs to 17 residues. V dropped 1 base and J dropped 1 base, with 19 bases sitting between them. In germline, CDR1 is SQVTM, CDR2 ANQGSEA. The CDR3 bases are TGCAGCGTTGAAGGAATGGAACGGAGAAGCCTCCAAGAGACCCAGTACTTC. It translates to CSVEGMERRSLQETQYF.

This clone showed up just once. The rearrangement joins TRBV28 to TRBJ2-5, with TRBD2 matching over 14 bases. This CDR3 is 16 amino acids long. Germline V gene data show CDR1 as MDHEN and CDR2 as SYDVKM. V shed 6 bases, J shed 4 bases, and the junction held 7 bases outside the gene matches. The CDR3 loop reads CASSGGLAGDVETQYF. CDR3 nucleotides: TGTGCCAGCAGCGGGGGACTAGCGGGAGACGTAGAGACCCAGTACTTC.

The rearrangement uses TRBV19 and TRBJ1-1, with 7 bases that match TRBD1. This CDR3 contains 12 residues. V lost 11 bases, J lost 9 bases, and 12 bases stayed unmatched. CDR1 is LNHDA and CDR2 is SQIVND in the germline V gene (reference sequence). The DNA of the CDR3 is TGTGCCTCCAGGACCCCAGGGGGAAAAGCTTTCTTT. Translation: CASRTPGGKAFF.

The CDR3, as DNA: TGTGCCAGCAGAACTAGCGGGAGAGGGGGCTTCTCCGAGCAGTACTTC. Translation: CASRTSGRGGFSEQYF. The chain uses TRBV28 and TRBJ2-7; 11 bases are a match to TRBD2. Per the germline V gene, CDR1 is MDHEN and CDR2 is SYDVKM. V shed 6 bases and J 6 bases; nucleotides not matched to a gene: 13. CDR3 length: 16 residues.

CDR3: CASLRQENTEAFF. For the CDR3, the DNA is TGTGCCAGCCTGAGACAGGAAAACACTGAAGCTTTCTTT. This sequence joins TRBV18 and TRBJ1-1; TRBD1 might be the D (6 bases). V was shortened by 8 bases and J by 2 bases, with 12 bases between the two germline ends. This CDR3 is 13 amino acids long. The V gene's germline CDR1 is KGHSH and CDR2 LQKENI.

This chain joins TRBV5-1 and TRBJ2-7, with a tentative D call TRBD2 (7 bases). Germline V lookup: CDR1 SGHRS, CDR2 YFSETQ. V gave up 5 bases and J gave up 2 bases, with 17 bases separating them. The CDR3 runs 15 residues. The chain's CDR3 is CASSPGQRDTYEQYF. The CDR3 DNA is TGCGCCAGCAGTCCAGGTCAGCGGGACACCTACGAGCAGTACTTC. Full variable domain (rest looked up from reference TRBV5-1 and TRBJ2-7): KAGVTQTPRYLIKTRGQQVTLSCSPISGHRSVSWYQQTPGQGLQFLFEYFSETQRNKGNFPGRFSGRQFSNSRSEMNVSTLELGDSALYLCASSPGQRDTYEQYFGPGTRLTVT.

The chain couples TRBV7-3 to TRBJ2-3, with TRBD1 identical over 8 bases. With 0 bases clipped from V and 4 bases from J, the junction kept 0 bases outside the gene matches. Germline CDR1 is SGHTA and CDR2 is FQGTGA. The CDR3 length is 14 residues. This CDR3 is CASSLTQGADTQYF. CDR3 DNA sequence: TGTGCCAGCAGCTTAACACAGGGGGCAGATACGCAGTATTTT. Full variable domain (missing parts from reference TRBV7-3 and TRBJ2-3): GAGVSQTPSNKVTEKGKYVELRCDPISGHTALYWYRQSLGQGPEFLIYFQGTGAADDSGLPNDRFFAVRPEGSVSTLKIQRTERGDSAVYLCASSLTQGADTQYFGPGTRLTVL.

This rearrangement joins TRBV5-6 to TRBJ2-1; D is perhaps TRBD2 (6 bases). In germline, CDR1 is SGHDT, CDR2 YYEEEE. V gave up 0 bases and J gave up 3 bases, with 10 bases separating them. This CDR3 spans 15 amino acids. DNA of the CDR3: TGTGCCAGCAGCTTGGCGGGAGTTATCTACAATGAGCAGTTCTTC. Its translation is CASSLAGVIYNEQFF.

The rearrangement links TRBV24-1 to TRBJ1-2, with D unresolved. Germline CDR1 reads KGHDR; CDR2 reads SFDVKD. V dropped 0 bases and J dropped 8 bases, with 9 bases sitting between them. CDR3 size: 13 residues. This CDR3 reads CATSDLVGGGYTF. DNA of the CDR3: TGTGCCACCAGTGATTTGGTAGGCGGCGGCTACACCTTC.

V usage is TRBV11-1 and J usage is TRBJ2-3; tentatively, D is TRBD2 (6 bases). Per germline, CDR1 SGHAT and CDR2 FQDESV (reference sequence). This CDR3 has 11 amino acids. V was pared by 9 bases and J by 3 bases, with 7 bases between. The CDR3 sequence: CASGGTDTQYF. DNA of the CDR3: TGTGCCAGTGGGGGGACAGATACGCAGTATTTT.

V usage is TRBV19 and J usage is TRBJ1-5; D is ambiguous. This CDR3 comprises 14 residues. Germline CDR1 LNHDA, CDR2 SQIVND (reference sequence). Trimming removed 4 bases at V and 5 bases at J, with 12 bases between. The CDR3 DNA follows: TGTGCCAGTAGTAATCCTCCGGGTTATCAGCCCCAGCATTTT. The encoded protein is CASSNPPGYQPQHF.

The CDR3 reads CASSLVSETQYF. The DNA for the CDR3 is TGTGCCAGCAGCTTAGTCTCTGAGACCCAGTACTTC. The chain employs TRBV7-9 and TRBJ2-5; D remains ambiguous. Trimming stripped 1 base from V and 5 bases from J, with 5 bases between. The CDR3 has 12 residues. The germline gives CDR1 SEHNR, CDR2 FQNEAQ (reference sequence).

There are a few counts of this clone. J is TRBJ2-7 and V is TRBV6-5, with D tentatively TRBD2 (6 bases). The germline V gene has CDR1 MNHEY and CDR2 SVGAGI. V lost 6 bases, J lost 7 bases, and 22 bases lay in between. The CDR3 spans 15 residues. The CDR3 protein is CASRQITGSIHEQYF. DNA for the CDR3: TGTGCCAGCAGGCAGATAACCGGGAGCATTCATGAGCAGTACTTC.

The genes are TRBV6-4 and TRBJ1-4; no definite D call. From germline, CDR1 is MRHNA and CDR2 SNTAGT. The CDR3 consists of 10 residues. Trimming shortened V by 6 bases and J by 10 bases, and 6 bases separated the two germline ends. This CDR3 is CASSEGKLFF. CDR3 nucleotide sequence: TGTGCCAGCAGCGAGGGAAAACTGTTTTTT.

J is TRBJ1-5 and V is TRBV5-6; D may be TRBD1 (5 bases). This CDR3 is 16 amino acids long. Trimming cost V 0 bases and J 3 bases, with 13 bases left between them. Looked up from germline, CDR1 is SGHDT and CDR2 is YYEEEE. The CDR3 loop reads CASSLGAGTVNQPQHF. The CDR3 DNA reads as TGTGCCAGCAGCTTGGGGGCGGGGACGGTCAATCAGCCCCAGCATTTT.

The chain has TRBV2 and TRBJ2-2; D might be TRBD1 (6 bases). CDR3 length: 17 amino acids. Trimming cost V 10 bases and J 3 bases, with 24 bases left between them. In germline, CDR1 is SNHLY, CDR2 FYNNEI. The DNA of the CDR3 is TGTGCCACCTATCCTCGTCGACAGGCCTTACACACCGGGGAGCTGTTTTTT. As protein: CATYPRRQALHTGELFF. The entire variable domain, with the rest obtained from reference TRBV2 and TRBJ2-2, is as follows: EPEVTQTPSHQVTQMGQEVILRCVPISNHLYFYWYRQILGQKVEFLVSFYNNEISEKSEIFDDQFSVERPDGSNFTLKIRSTKLEDSAMYFCATYPRRQALHTGELFFGEGSRLTVL.

With respect to this clone: A much bigger clone sits one base away, suggesting this may be a read error. The chain carries TRBV5-5 and TRBJ1-1, with TRBD1 identical over 11 bases. CDR1 and CDR2 (germline): SGHKS, YYEKEE (reference sequence). This CDR3 has 14 amino acids. V lost 0 bases, J lost 6 bases, and 1 base stayed unmatched. DNA for the CDR3: TGTGCCAGCAGCTTGGGGACAGGGGGCTCTGAAGCTTTCTTT. This encodes CASSLGTGGSEAFF.

This chain links TRBV19 with TRBJ2-7, with unresolved D. Germline CDR1 reads LNHDA; CDR2 reads SQIVND (reference sequence). CDR3 length: 12 residues. Trimming took off 7 bases at V and 1 base at J, with 8 bases between the two ends. CDR3 sequence reads: CASKDTSYEQYF. DNA of the CDR3: TGTGCCAGTAAAGACACTTCCTACGAGCAGTACTTC.